The clone carrying this T cell receptor beta chain showed up just a few times. Its antigen is undetermined. This entry comes from a study of T cell responses to AZD1222 COVID-19 vaccine. Profiling relied on immunoSEQ multiplex PCR, and the TCRdb table lists in-frame clones only, not all of them. Of 90,000 to 110,000 clones listed, 70% to 90% are singletons. General study results and limits: Nearly half of spike-specific TCRs reportedly go after variant regions that carry no mutations. The study identified only five to seven AZD1222 recipients as seropositive at baseline. There were vaccine-associated CD4 TCRs across spike, dominant at 160-218 and 743-854. Donors were largely white British and mainly female; clonal diversity was possibly underestimated.

The input for sequencing was peripheral blood, taken on day 0 of AZD1222 vaccination. The source of this sequence is an adult in good health.

CDR3 coding DNA: TGTGCCATCAGTGACGGCCCAGGGGTTGGAAACACCATATATTTT. This translates into CAISDGPGVGNTIYF. The genes are TRBV10-3 and TRBJ1-3; possible D gene TRBD1, 6 bases. The CDR3 is 15 residues long. Between the trimmed V and J ends, which lost 3 bases and 3 bases, there was a span of 12 bases. Germline CDR1 and CDR2: ENHRY and SYGVKD.